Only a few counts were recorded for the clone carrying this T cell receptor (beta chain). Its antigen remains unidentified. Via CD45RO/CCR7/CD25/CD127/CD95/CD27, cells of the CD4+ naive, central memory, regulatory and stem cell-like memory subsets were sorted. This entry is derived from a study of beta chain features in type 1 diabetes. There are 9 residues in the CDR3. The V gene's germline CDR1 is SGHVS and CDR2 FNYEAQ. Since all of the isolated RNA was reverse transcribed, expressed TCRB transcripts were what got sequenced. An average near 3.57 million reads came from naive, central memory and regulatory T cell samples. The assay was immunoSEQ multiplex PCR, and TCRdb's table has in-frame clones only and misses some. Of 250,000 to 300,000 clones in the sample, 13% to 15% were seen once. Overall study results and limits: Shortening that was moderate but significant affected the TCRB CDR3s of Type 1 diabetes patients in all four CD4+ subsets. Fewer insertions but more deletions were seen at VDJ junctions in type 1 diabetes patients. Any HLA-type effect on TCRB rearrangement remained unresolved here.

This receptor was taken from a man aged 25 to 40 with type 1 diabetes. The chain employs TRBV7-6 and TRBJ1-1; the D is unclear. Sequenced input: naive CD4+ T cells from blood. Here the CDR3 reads CAPSGGAFF. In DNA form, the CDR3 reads TGTGCGCCTTCCGGTGGTGCTTTCTTT.